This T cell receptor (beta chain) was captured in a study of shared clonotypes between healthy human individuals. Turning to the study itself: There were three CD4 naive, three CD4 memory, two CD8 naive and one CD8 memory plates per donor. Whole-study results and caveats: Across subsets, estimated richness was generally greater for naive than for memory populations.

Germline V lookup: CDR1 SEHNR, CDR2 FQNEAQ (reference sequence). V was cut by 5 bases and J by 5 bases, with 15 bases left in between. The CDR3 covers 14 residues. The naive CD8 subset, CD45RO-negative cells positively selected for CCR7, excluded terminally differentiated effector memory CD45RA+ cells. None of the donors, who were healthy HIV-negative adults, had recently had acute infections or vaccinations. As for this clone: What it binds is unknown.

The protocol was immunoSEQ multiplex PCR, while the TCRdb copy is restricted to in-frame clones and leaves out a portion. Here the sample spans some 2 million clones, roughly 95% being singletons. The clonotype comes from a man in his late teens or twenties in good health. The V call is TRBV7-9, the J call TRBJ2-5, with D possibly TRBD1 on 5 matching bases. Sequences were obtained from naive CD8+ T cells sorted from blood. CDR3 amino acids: CASSTDKARETQYF. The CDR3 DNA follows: TGTGCCAGCAGCACGGACAAGGCCCGGGAGACCCAGTACTTC.